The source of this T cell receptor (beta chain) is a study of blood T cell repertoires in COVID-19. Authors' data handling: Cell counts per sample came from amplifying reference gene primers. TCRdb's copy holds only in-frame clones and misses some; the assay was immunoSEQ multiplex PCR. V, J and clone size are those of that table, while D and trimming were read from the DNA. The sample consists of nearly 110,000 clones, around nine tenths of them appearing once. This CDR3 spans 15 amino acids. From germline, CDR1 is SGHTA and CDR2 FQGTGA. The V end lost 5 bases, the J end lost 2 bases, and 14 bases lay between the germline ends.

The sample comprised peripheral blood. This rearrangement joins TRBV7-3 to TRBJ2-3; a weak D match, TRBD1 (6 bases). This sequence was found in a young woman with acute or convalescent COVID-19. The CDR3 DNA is TGTGCCAGCAGCCAGGGACATCTGGACACAGATACGCAGTATTTT. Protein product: CASSQGHLDTDTQYF. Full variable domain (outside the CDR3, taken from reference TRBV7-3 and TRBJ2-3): GAGVSQTPSNKVTEKGKYVELRCDPISGHTALYWYRQSLGQGPEFLIYFQGTGAADDSGLPNDRFFAVRPEGSVSTLKIQRTERGDSAVYLCASSQGHLDTDTQYFGPGTRLTVL.